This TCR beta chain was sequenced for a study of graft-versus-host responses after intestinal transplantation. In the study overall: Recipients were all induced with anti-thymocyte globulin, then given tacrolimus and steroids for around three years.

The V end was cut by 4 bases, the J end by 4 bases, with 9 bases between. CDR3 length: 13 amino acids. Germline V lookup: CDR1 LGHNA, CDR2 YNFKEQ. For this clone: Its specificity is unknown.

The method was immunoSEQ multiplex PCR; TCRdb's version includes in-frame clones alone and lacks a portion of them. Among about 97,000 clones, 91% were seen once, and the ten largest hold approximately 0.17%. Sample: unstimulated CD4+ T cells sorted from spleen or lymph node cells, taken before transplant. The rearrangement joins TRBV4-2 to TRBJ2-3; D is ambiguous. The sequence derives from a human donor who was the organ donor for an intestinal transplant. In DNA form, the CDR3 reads TGTGCCAGCAGCCCCTCCCCCTCAGATACGCAGTATTTT. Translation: CASSPSPSDTQYF.